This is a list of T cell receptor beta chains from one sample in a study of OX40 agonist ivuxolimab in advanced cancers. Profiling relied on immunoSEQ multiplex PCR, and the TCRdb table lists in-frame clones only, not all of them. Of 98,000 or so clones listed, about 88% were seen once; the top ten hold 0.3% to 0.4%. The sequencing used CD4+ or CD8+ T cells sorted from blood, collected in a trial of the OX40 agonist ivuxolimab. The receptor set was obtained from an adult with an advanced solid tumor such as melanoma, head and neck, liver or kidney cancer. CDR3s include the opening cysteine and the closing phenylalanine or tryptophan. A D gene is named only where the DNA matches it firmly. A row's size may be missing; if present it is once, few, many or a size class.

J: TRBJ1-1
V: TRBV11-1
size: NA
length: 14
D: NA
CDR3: CASSLEVLNTEAFF
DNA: TGTGCCAGCAGCTTAGAGGTGCTGAACACTGAAGCTTTCTTT

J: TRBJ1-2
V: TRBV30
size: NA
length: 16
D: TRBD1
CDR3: CAWSSGGQGEVGGYTF
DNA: TGTGCCTGGAGTAGTGGGGGACAGGGTGAGGTAGGAGGCTACACCTTC

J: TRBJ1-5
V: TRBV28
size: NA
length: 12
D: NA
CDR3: CASSDSNQPQHF
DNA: TGTGCCAGCAGTGATAGCAATCAGCCCCAGCATTTT

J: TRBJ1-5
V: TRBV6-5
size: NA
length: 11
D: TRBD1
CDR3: CASSQGEPQHF
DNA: TGTGCCAGCAGCCAGGGGGAGCCCCAGCATTTT

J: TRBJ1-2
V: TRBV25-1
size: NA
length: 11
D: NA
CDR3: CASVGGYGYTF
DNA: TGTGCCAGCGTGGGTGGCTATGGCTACACCTTC

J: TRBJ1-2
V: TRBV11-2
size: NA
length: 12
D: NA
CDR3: CASSLEGGGYTF
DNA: TGTGCCAGCAGCTTAGAGGGAGGGGGCTACACCTTC

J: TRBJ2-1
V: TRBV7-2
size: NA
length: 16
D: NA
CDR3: CASSSSVPTGRNEQFF
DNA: TGTGCCAGCAGCTCAAGCGTACCGACAGGGAGGAATGAGCAGTTCTTC

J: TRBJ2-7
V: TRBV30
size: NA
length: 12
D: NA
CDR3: CAWSVYGSEQYF
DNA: TGTGCCTGGAGTGTATACGGATCCGAGCAGTACTTC

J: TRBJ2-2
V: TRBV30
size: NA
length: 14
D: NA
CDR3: CASTGEGDTGELFF
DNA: TGTGCCTCGACAGGGGAGGGGGATACCGGGGAGCTGTTTTTT

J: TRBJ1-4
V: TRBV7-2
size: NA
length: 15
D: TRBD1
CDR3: CASSSQGQVEEKLFF
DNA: TGTGCCAGCAGCTCACAGGGGCAGGTTGAGGAAAAACTGTTTTTT

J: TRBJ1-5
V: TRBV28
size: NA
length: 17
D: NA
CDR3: CASSFISLGVDNQPQHF
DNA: TGTGCCAGCAGTTTTATAAGTTTAGGGGTTGACAATCAGCCCCAGCATTTT

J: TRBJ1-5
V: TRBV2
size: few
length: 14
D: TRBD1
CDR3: CASSRDSLFQPQHF
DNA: TGTGCCAGCAGCAGGGACAGTCTTTTTCAGCCCCAGCATTTT

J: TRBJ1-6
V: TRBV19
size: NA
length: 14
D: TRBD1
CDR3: CASSDRDYNSPLHF
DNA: TGTGCCAGTAGTGACAGGGACTATAATTCACCCCTCCACTTT

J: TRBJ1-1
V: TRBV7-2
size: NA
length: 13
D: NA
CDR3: CASSFSADTEAFF
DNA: TGTGCCAGCAGCTTTTCCGCAGACACTGAAGCTTTCTTT

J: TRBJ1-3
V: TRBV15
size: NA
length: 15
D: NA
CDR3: CATSRDGGTGNTIYF
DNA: TGTGCCACCAGCAGAGATGGAGGTACAGGAAACACCATATATTTT

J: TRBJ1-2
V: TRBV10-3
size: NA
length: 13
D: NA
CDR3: CATWTATNYGYTF
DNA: TGTGCCACCTGGACCGCGACTAACTATGGCTACACCTTC

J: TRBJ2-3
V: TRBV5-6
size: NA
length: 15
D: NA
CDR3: CASSFNPTSTDTQYF
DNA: TGTGCCAGCAGCTTTAATCCAACTAGCACAGATACGCAGTATTTT

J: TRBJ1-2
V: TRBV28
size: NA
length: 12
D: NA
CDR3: CASSLGQPSYTF
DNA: TGTGCCAGCAGCTTAGGACAACCGAGCTACACCTTC

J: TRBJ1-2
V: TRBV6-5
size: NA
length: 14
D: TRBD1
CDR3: CASSRGTGNYGYTF
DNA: TGTGCCAGCAGTCGCGGGACAGGGAACTATGGCTACACCTTC

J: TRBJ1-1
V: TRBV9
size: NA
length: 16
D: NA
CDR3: CASSVAAAATNTEAFF
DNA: TGTGCCAGCAGCGTAGCGGCTGCAGCAACGAACACTGAAGCTTTCTTT

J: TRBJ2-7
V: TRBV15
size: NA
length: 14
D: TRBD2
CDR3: CATSRGSGGAEQYF
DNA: TGTGCCACCAGCAGGGGGTCGGGAGGGGCCGAGCAGTACTTC